The text below deals with one T cell receptor (beta chain). This sample is part of a study of long-term antiretroviral therapy in people with HIV. This CDR3 is 15 amino acids long. The germline CDR1 and CDR2 sequences are MNHNS and SASEGT. After removal of 4 bases from V and 6 bases from J, the junction contained 4 bases not matched to a gene. immunoSEQ v3.0 was run at survey level. Using immunoSEQ multiplex PCR, the repertoire was profiled, and TCRdb retains in-frame clones only, with some absent. The table has 30,000 to 40,000 clones, roughly three quarters seen once. This chain connects TRBV6-1 to TRBJ1-5; 12 positions match TRBD1. This clonotype was sampled from a man between 18 and 35 years old with HIV. The sequencing here drew on unsorted PBMCs, taken 1.9 years after starting antiretroviral therapy. The CDR3 loop reads CASSGGQGAVQPQHF. CDR3 in DNA: TGTGCCAGCAGTGGGGGACAGGGGGCCGTTCAGCCCCAGCATTTT.